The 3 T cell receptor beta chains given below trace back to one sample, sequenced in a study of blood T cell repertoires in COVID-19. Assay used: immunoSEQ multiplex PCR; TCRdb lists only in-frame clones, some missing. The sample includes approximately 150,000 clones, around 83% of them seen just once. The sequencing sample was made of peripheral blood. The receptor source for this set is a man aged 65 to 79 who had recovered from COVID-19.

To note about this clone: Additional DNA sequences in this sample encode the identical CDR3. In DNA form, the CDR3 reads TGTGCCAGCAGTCTCACAGGGAACTCCTACGAGCAGTACTTC. Its protein product is CASSLTGNSYEQYF. V gene TRBV6-5 combines with J gene TRBJ2-7; possibly TRBD1 for D (6 bases). This CDR3 region has 14 residues. Trimming took off 5 bases at V and 0 bases at J, with 11 bases between the two ends. The germline CDR1 and CDR2 sequences are MNHEY and SVGAGI.

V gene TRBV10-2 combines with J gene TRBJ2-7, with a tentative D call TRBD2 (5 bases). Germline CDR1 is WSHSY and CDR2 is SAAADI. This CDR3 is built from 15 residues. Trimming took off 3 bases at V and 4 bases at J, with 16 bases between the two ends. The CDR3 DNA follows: TGCGCCAGCAGTGATCGGGGAACTTCGAAATACGAGCAGTACTTC. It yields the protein CASSDRGTSKYEQYF.

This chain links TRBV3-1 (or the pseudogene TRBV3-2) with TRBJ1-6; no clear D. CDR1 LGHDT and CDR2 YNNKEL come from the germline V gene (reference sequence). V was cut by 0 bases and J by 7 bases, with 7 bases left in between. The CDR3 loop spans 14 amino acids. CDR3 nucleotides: TGTGCCAGCAGCCAAGAAGAGCCAAATTCACCCCTCCACTTT. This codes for CASSQEEPNSPLHF.